This T cell receptor (beta chain) derives from a study of siplizumab effects on memory and regulatory T cells. This table comes from immunoSEQ multiplex PCR, and its TCRdb copy is limited to in-frame clones, with some not included. This table holds about 110,000 clones, roughly nine tenths found once. The CDR3 has 15 amino acids. Germline CDR1 and CDR2: MNHEY and SMNVEV (reference sequence). V was pared by 5 bases and J by 3 bases, with 8 bases of the junction left unmatched. V gene TRBV27 combines with J gene TRBJ2-7; 9 positions agree with TRBD1. The source of this sequence is a human donor in good health. The specimen sequenced was Tregs sorted from blood. This CDR3 reads CASSIYPDRGYEQYF. The CDR3 nucleotides are TGTGCCAGCAGTATATACCCGGACAGGGGCTACGAGCAGTACTTC.